These 22 T cell receptor beta chains were all obtained from the same sample, sequenced in a study of blood T cells in healthy people across ages. PCR was performed a second time for about 7 to 12 cycles using a sample-barcoded 5' primer and a J-beta primer mix. TCRdb processed the 5' RACE reads anew with MiXCR; each CDR3 protein has one entry. The data show about 780,000 distinct CDR3 sequences, with about 26% seen just once and about 2.9% held by the top ten. The same specimen was also included in a second study, on T cells of mothers and their children.

What was sequenced was blood. These receptors all come from a boy younger than 18 in good health.

A few counts support this clonotype. V is TRBV4-2 and J is TRBJ2-5; possible D gene TRBD2, 5 bases. CDR1 LGHNA and CDR2 YNFKEQ come from the germline V gene. Trimming stripped 4 bases from V and 0 bases from J, with 12 bases between. The length of the CDR3 is 15 residues. This CDR3 is CASSREIANQETQYF. Written as DNA, the CDR3 is TGTGCCAGCAGCCGAGAAATAGCGAACCAAGAGACCCAGTACTTC.

This clonotype was counted a few times. V and J are TRBV20-1 and TRBJ2-3; D is possibly TRBD2 (6 bases). Germline loops: CDR1 DFQATT, CDR2 SNEGSKA (reference sequence). V lost 0 bases to trimming and J lost 4 bases, with 11 bases between them. The CDR3 runs 14 residues. As DNA, the CDR3 is TGCAGTGCTAGAGATCCCGGGGGAGCAGATACGCAGTATTTT. Its protein is CSARDPGGADTQYF.

This chain links TRBV2 with TRBJ2-7; 9 nucleotides line up with TRBD2. This CDR3 is 15 amino acids long. CDR1 is SNHLY, CDR2 FYNNEI, per germline. With V trimmed by 2 bases and J by 1 base, 3 bases remained unmatched. This chain's CDR3 is CASSEFSGGSYEQYF. CDR3 DNA: TGTGCCAGCAGTGAATTTAGCGGGGGATCCTACGAGCAGTACTTC.

This clonotype occurred many times. CDR3 region: CASSPSGTGTGANVLTF. CDR3 DNA: TGTGCCAGCAGCCCCTCAGGGACGGGAACTGGGGCCAACGTCCTGACTTTC. This sequence joins TRBV7-2 and TRBJ2-6; D tentatively fits TRBD1 or TRBD2 (5 bases each). Trimming stripped 5 bases from V and 2 bases from J, with 16 bases between. Germline V CDR1 and CDR2: SGHTA, FQGNSA. The CDR3 totals 17 residues.

In this sample, this clonotype turned up a few times. V and J are TRBV3-1 and TRBJ2-5; D is ambiguous. Germline V CDR1 and CDR2: LGHDT, YNNKEL (reference sequence). Between the trimmed V and J ends, which lost 1 base and 7 bases, there was a span of 7 bases. The CDR3 spans 12 residues. CDR3: CASSQVHGTQYF. The DNA for the CDR3 is TGTGCCAGCAGCCAAGTCCACGGGACCCAGTACTTC.

This clonotype showed up just a few times. The chain links TRBV6-1 to TRBJ2-5; D possibly corresponds to TRBD2 (5 bases). V lost 0 bases, J lost 4 bases, and 9 bases lay in between. The CDR3 consists of 14 residues. CDR1 is MNHNS, CDR2 SASEGT, per germline. CDR3 in amino acids: CASSEALGVETQYF. The DNA for the CDR3 is TGTGCCAGCAGTGAAGCGCTCGGGGTAGAGACCCAGTACTTC.

The V call is TRBV7-6, the J call TRBJ2-1; D remains unclear. The better agreement between TRBJ2-7 and the DNA end casts doubt on the J call. The CDR3 contains 15 residues. Germline-derived CDR1 and CDR2 are SGHVS and FNYEAQ. CDR3 region: CASSLRYGSSYEQYF. As DNA, the CDR3 is TGTGCCAGCAGCTTGAGGTATGGTAGCTCCTACGAGCAGTACTTC.

The V and J genes are TRBV6-1 and TRBJ2-3; TRBD2 aligns across 13 bases. In germline, CDR1 is MNHNS, CDR2 SASEGT. The CDR3 contains 18 residues. V lost 6 bases and J lost 2; bases outside the gene matches: 11. The CDR3 spells CASRGLAGSFGATDTQYF. CDR3 sequence (DNA): TGTGCCAGCAGGGGACTAGCGGGGTCTTTCGGAGCCACAGATACGCAGTATTTT.

This clonotype has only a few counts. The rearrangement joins TRBV5-1 to TRBJ2-5; the D is unclear. Matching the DNA end better, TRBJ2-1 makes the J call doubtful. CDR3 length: 15 residues. Per the germline V gene, CDR1 is SGHRS and CDR2 is YFSETQ. The CDR3 region is CASSLAGRLGNEQFF. DNA for the CDR3: TGCGCCAGCAGCTTGGCAGGACGCTTGGGTAATGAGCAGTTCTTC.

About this clonotype: Germline and junction disagree at one end, which may indicate a read error. This sequence joins TRBV12-3 or TRBV12-4 and TRBJ2-1; TRBD1 aligns across 8 bases. The CDR3 consists of 15 residues. Written as DNA, the CDR3 is TGTGCCAGCAGTTTTTCTGGGACAGGTCACAACGAGCAGTTCTTC. Translated: CASSFSGTGHNEQFF.

The gene calls are TRBV28 and TRBJ1-6; the match to TRBD1 covers 8 bases. The CDR3 covers 15 residues. The V gene end was trimmed by 3 bases and the J gene end by 9 bases; junction bases not matched to a gene: 7. The germline V gene encodes CDR1 MDHEN and CDR2 SYDVKM. The DNA for the CDR3 is TGTGCCAGCAGTTTGCTGGGGACAGGAATTTCACCCCTCCACTTT. It is translated as CASSLLGTGISPLHF.

This clonotype was seen more than once but under ten times. The chain is built from TRBV18 and TRBJ1-1; weak D call: TRBD1 (6 bases). This CDR3 region has 13 residues. The V end was cut by 6 bases, the J end by 3 bases, with 11 bases between. Per germline, CDR1 KGHSH and CDR2 LQKENI. CDR3 sequence: CASSPNRDTEAFF. The DNA of the CDR3 is TGTGCCAGCTCCCCAAACAGGGACACTGAAGCTTTCTTT.

There are a few counts of this clonotype. The chain combines TRBV6-1 with TRBJ1-4, with D unclear. Germline V CDR1 and CDR2: MNHNS, SASEGT. Trimming removed 7 bases from V and 0 bases from J, with 15 bases in between. The CDR3 runs 16 residues. Written as DNA, the CDR3 is TGTGCCAGCAATCCTTCCCGGGTTGCAACTAATGAAAAACTGTTTTTT. Its protein is CASNPSRVATNEKLFF.

There are a few counts of this clonotype. V is TRBV3-1 and J is TRBJ2-7; D not certain. CDR3 size: 12 residues. Germline loops: CDR1 LGHDT, CDR2 YNNKEL (reference sequence). The ends were cut back, 3 bases at V and 3 bases at J, with 6 bases in the middle. The CDR3 loop is CASSQANYEQYF. Here the CDR3 DNA reads TGTGCCAGCAGCCAGGCCAACTACGAGCAGTACTTC.

The rearrangement links TRBV4-1 to TRBJ2-6, with TRBD2 identical over 7 bases. Germline V gives CDR1 MGHRA, CDR2 YSYEKL. With V trimmed by 0 bases and J by 2 bases, 7 bases remained unmatched. CDR3 length equals 18 residues. CDR3 sequence reads: CASSQDSPGGAGANVLTF. The CDR3 DNA reads as TGCGCCAGCAGCCAAGATTCCCCTGGGGGGGCTGGGGCCAACGTCCTGACTTTC.

Only a few counts were recorded for this clonotype. V is TRBV6-6 and J is TRBJ1-2; D gene uncertain. The CDR3 length is 13 residues. CDR1 is MNHNY and CDR2 is SVGAGI in the germline V gene (reference sequence). V dropped 0 bases and J dropped 3 bases, with 5 bases sitting between them. The CDR3 loop reads CASSYSGYYGYTF. The CDR3 DNA reads as TGTGCCAGCAGTTACTCAGGGTACTATGGCTACACCTTC.

To note about this clonotype: Germline is not matched at one junction end, which may reflect a read error. J is TRBJ2-5 and V is TRBV19; TRBD2 agrees at 9 bases. The germline V gene encodes CDR1 LNHDA and CDR2 SQIVND (reference sequence). The CDR3 consists of 12 residues. The CDR3 DNA reads as TGTGCCAGTAGTATCGCGGGGGGGGCCTCGTTCTTC. Residues: CASSIAGGASFF.

The chain has TRBV9 and TRBJ2-2; TRBD1 might be the D (5 bases). The CDR3 covers 16 residues. V lost 4 bases, J lost 3 bases, and 16 bases lay in between. Germline V gives CDR1 SGDLS, CDR2 YYNGEE. DNA for the CDR3: TGTGCCAGCAGCCCCCAGAGTCCAGGGCACACCGGGGAGCTGTTTTTT. This translates into CASSPQSPGHTGELFF.

This clonotype was seen a few times. The chain carries TRBV10-3 and TRBJ2-7, with 8 bases that match TRBD1. Germline V gives CDR1 ENHRY, CDR2 SYGVKD. V was clipped by 2 bases and J by 7 bases; unmatched bases: 10. The CDR3 has 15 amino acids. CDR3 DNA: TGTGCCATCAGTGAGCACCGGGACAGGTACGGTGAGCAGTACTTC. As protein: CAISEHRDRYGEQYF.

In this sample, this clonotype turned up a few times. This chain joins TRBV14 and TRBJ2-5; either TRBD1 or TRBD2 may supply D (6 bases each). Trimming removed 0 bases at V and 1 base at J, with 12 bases between. Germline CDR1 and CDR2: SGHDN and FVKESK. The CDR3 loop spans 16 amino acids. Here the CDR3 reads CASSQDTGAIQETQYF. The CDR3, as DNA: TGTGCCAGCAGCCAAGATACGGGGGCAATCCAAGAGACCCAGTACTTC.

This clonotype has a handful of counts. The V call is TRBV29-1, the J call TRBJ1-5; D uncertain. CDR3 length: 13 residues. V dropped 4 bases and J dropped 0 bases, with 7 bases sitting between them. Looked up from germline, CDR1 is SQVTM and CDR2 is ANQGSEA. CDR3 protein: CSVAENSNQPQHF. The CDR3 nucleotides are TGCAGCGTTGCAGAGAATAGCAATCAGCCCCAGCATTTT. Based on the CDR3 plus reference TRBV29-1 and TRBJ1-5, the full variable domain is SAVISQKPSRDICQRGTSLTIQCQVDSQVTMMFWYRQQPGQSLTLIATANQGSEATYESGFVIDKFPISRPNLTFSTLTVSNMSPEDSSIYLCSVAENSNQPQHFGDGTRLSIL.

The chain links TRBV16 to TRBJ1-1; a possible D gene is TRBD1 (6 bases). The CDR3 covers 15 residues. Trimming removed 3 bases at V and 0 bases at J, with 11 bases between. Germline CDR1 and CDR2: KGHSY and FQNENV. In nucleotides, the CDR3 is TGTGCCAGCAGCCATAGGGGGGCAATGAACACTGAAGCTTTCTTT. Amino acid sequence: CASSHRGAMNTEAFF.